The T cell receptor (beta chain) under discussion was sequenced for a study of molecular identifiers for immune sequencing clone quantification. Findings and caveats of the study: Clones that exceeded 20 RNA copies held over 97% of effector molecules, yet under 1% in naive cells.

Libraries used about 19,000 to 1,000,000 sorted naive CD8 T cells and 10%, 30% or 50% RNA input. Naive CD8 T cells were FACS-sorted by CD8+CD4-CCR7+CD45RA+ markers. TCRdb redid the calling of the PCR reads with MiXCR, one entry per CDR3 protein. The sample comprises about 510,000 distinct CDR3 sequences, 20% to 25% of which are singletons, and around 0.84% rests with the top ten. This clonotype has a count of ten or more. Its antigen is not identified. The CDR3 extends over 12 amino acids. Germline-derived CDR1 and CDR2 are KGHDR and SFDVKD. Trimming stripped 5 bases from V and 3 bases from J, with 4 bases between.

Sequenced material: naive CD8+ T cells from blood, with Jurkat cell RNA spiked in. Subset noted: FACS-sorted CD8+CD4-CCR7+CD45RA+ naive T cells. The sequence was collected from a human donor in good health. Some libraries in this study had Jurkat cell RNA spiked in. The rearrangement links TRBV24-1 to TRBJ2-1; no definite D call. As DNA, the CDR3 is TGTGCCACCAGTGGGGGCTACAATGAGCAGTTCTTC. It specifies CATSGGYNEQFF.